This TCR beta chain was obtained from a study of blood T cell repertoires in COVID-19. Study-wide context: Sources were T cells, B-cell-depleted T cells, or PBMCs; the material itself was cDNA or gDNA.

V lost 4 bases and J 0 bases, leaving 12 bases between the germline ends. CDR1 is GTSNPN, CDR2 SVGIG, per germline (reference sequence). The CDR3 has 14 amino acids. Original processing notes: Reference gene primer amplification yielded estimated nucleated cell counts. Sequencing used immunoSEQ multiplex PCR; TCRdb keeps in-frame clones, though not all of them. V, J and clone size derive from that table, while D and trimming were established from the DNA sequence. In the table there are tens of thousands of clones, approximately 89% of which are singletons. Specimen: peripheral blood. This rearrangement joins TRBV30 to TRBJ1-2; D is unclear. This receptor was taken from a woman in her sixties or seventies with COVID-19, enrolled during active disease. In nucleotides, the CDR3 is TGTGCCTGGACTAAACACCTAGCTAACTATGGCTACACCTTC. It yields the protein CAWTKHLANYGYTF.